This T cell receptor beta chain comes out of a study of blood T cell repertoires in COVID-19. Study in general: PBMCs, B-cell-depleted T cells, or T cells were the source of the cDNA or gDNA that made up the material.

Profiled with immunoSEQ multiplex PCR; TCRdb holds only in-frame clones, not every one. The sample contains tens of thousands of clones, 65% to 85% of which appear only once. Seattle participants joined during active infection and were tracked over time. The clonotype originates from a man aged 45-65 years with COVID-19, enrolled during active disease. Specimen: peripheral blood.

The DNA of the CDR3 is TGTGCCAGCAGTCTACAGGGTCCACCCCTCCACTTT. The encoded protein is CASSLQGPPLHF. This chain uses TRBV12-3 or TRBV12-4 with TRBJ1-6; TRBD1 is a possible D gene (6 bases). The CDR3 totals 12 residues. Trimming took 5 bases from V and 11 from J, leaving 10 bases between them.